This T cell receptor beta chain was documented in a study of blood T cell repertoires in COVID-19. The overall study: Spain, Italy and the United States supplied samples that represented acute and convalescent COVID-19. Sources were T cells, B-cell-depleted T cells, or PBMCs; the material itself was cDNA or gDNA.

CDR1 and CDR2 (germline): SGDLS, YYNGEE. The V segment lost 3 bases and the J segment 7 bases; nucleotides outside the gene matches: 5. The CDR3 has 15 amino acids. As processed by the authors: Amplification from reference gene primers served as the basis for estimated nucleated cell counts. The table came from immunoSEQ multiplex PCR; TCRdb's copy has only in-frame clones and leaves some out. V and J calls and clone size are as listed in that table; D and trimming were resolved from the DNA. The sample shows some 670,000 clones, 80% to 90% of them seen only once. The genes are TRBV9 and TRBJ2-1; 12 bases map to TRBD2. The specimen sequenced was peripheral blood. This TCR was sampled from a young woman with acute or convalescent COVID-19. In nucleotides, the CDR3 is TGTGCCAGCAGCGGGACTAGCGGGGTGGGTAATGAGCAGTTCTTC. Amino acids: CASSGTSGVGNEQFF.